Below are 19 T cell receptor beta chains sequenced from a single sample in a study of monozygotic twins with inflammatory bowel disease. TCRdb processed the 5' RACE reads again and assigns one entry to each CDR3 protein, with no DNA. The sample spans about 210,000 distinct CDR3 sequences; the ten largest clones claim 1.5% to 2%. The source material was blood. The origin of the receptors is a human donor with ulcerative colitis or Crohn's disease, or a healthy co-twin of an affected twin (not recorded which).

This chain links TRBV4-2 with TRBJ2-5. The germline CDR1 and CDR2 sequences are LGHNA and YNFKEQ. CDR3 length equals 13 residues. CDR3 residues: CASSQGIEETQYF.

The chain combines TRBV5-4 with TRBJ1-2; TCRdb's D call, TRBD1, is unchecked because there is no DNA. The CDR3 extends over 12 amino acids. Germline CDR1 is SGHNT and CDR2 is YYREEE (reference sequence). The chain's CDR3 is CASSGAGNGYTF.

The rearrangement joins TRBV5-1 to TRBJ1-1; TCRdb outputs TRBD1, but without DNA this stays unchecked. Germline lookup yields CDR1 SGHRS and CDR2 YFSETQ. This CDR3 comprises 19 residues. CDR3 sequence reads: CASSFRSRVPGGLNTEAFF.

J is TRBJ1-5 and V is TRBV12-3 or TRBV12-4. This CDR3 spans 14 amino acids. CDR3 sequence: CASSPDGGNQPQHF.

The J gene is TRBJ2-3, the V gene TRBV6-5; the TCRdb call, TRBD2, lacks DNA for checking. Per the germline V gene, CDR1 is MNHEY and CDR2 is SVGAGI. The CDR3 covers 15 residues. The CDR3 sequence: CASSYRREGTDTQYF.

CDR3 amino acids: CASSSLMGPGYEQYF. The rearrangement links TRBV7-9 to TRBJ2-7; as DNA is missing, the TRBD1 call by TCRdb cannot be tested. The CDR3 totals 15 residues. CDR1 is SEHNR and CDR2 is FQNEAQ in the germline V gene (reference sequence).

The genes are TRBV20-1 and TRBJ2-5; TCRdb reports TRBD1, a call that lacks DNA to check it against. The CDR3 has 15 residues. Germline loops: CDR1 DFQATT, CDR2 SNEGSKA (reference sequence). CDR3 loop: CSAQGKKGARETQYF.

The chain is built from TRBV29-1 and TRBJ2-7; without DNA, the TCRdb call of TRBD2 cannot be checked. The CDR3 loop spans 16 amino acids. Per germline, CDR1 SQVTM and CDR2 ANQGSEA. The CDR3 sequence is CSATVPRDYTPYEQYF.

The J gene is TRBJ2-3, the V gene TRBV5-1; absent DNA, TCRdb's TRBD2 call cannot be checked. The CDR3 is 15 residues long. The germline gives CDR1 SGHRS, CDR2 YFSETQ. The CDR3 is CASSFEGPAPDTQYF. The variable domain in full, completed from reference TRBV5-1 and TRBJ2-3, reads KAGVTQTPRYLIKTRGQQVTLSCSPISGHRSVSWYQQTPGQGLQFLFEYFSETQRNKGNFPGRFSGRQFSNSRSEMNVSTLELGDSALYLCASSFEGPAPDTQYFGPGTRLTVL.

The genes are TRBV29-1 and TRBJ1-1; the TRBD1 assignment by TCRdb is unverifiable without DNA. The germline V gene has CDR1 SQVTM and CDR2 ANQGSEA. This CDR3 has 14 residues. CDR3 residues: CSVARGPGETEAFF.

This sequence joins TRBV5-1 and TRBJ2-6; TCRdb reports TRBD1, a call that lacks DNA to check it against. The germline CDR1 and CDR2 sequences are SGHRS and YFSETQ. The CDR3 loop spans 13 amino acids. CDR3 sequence: CASSPGEANVLTF.

The V gene is TRBV19, the J gene TRBJ1-1. The CDR3 is 12 amino acids. Germline V gene data show CDR1 as LNHDA and CDR2 as SQIVND (reference sequence). CDR3 sequence reads: CARSIWGTEAFF.

The rearrangement uses TRBV7-9 and TRBJ2-1; TCRdb names TRBD2, which stays unverified in the absence of DNA. This CDR3 is 15 amino acids long. Germline CDR1 is SEHNR and CDR2 is FQNEAQ (reference sequence). The CDR3 spells CASKPWGGLDNEQFF. The full variable domain, with the rest looked up from reference TRBV7-9 and TRBJ2-1, is DTGVSQNPRHKITKRGQNVTFRCDPISEHNRLYWYRQTLGQGPEFLTYFQNEAQLEKSRLLSDRFSAERPKGSFSTLEIQRTEQGDSAMYLCASKPWGGLDNEQFFGPGTRLTVL.

The rearrangement links TRBV9 to TRBJ2-1; TCRdb picks TRBD2, but there is no DNA to check that call. The CDR3 totals 15 residues. Germline-derived CDR1 and CDR2 are SGDLS and YYNGEE. CDR3 residues: CASSVASTSYNEQFF.

This chain uses TRBV19 with TRBJ2-2. The V gene's germline CDR1 is LNHDA and CDR2 SQIVND (reference sequence). CDR3 size: 13 residues. The CDR3 is CATHRANTGELFF.

The chain combines TRBV7-6 with TRBJ2-7; TCRdb names TRBD1, which stays unverified in the absence of DNA. Germline values: CDR1 SGHVS, CDR2 FNYEAQ. The CDR3 extends over 15 amino acids. The CDR3: CASSLAGTLIYEQYF.

The chain is built from TRBV7-2 and TRBJ2-7; TCRdb returns TRBD2, unconfirmable since there is no DNA. CDR1 and CDR2 (germline): SGHTA, FQGNSA. CDR3 length equals 15 residues. The CDR3 sequence is CASSFDTSGTYEQYF.

The chain carries TRBV5-1 and TRBJ2-1; the D call of TRBD1 rests on TCRdb alone, since no DNA is present to check it. Germline-derived CDR1 and CDR2 are SGHRS and YFSETQ. The CDR3 contains 17 residues. The CDR3 here is CASSSLGPGRNTDEQFF.

The chain combines TRBV25-1 with TRBJ2-1; TCRdb reports TRBD1, a call that lacks DNA to check it against. The CDR3 extends over 15 amino acids. CDR1 and CDR2 (germline): MGHDK, SYGVNS. CDR3 region: CASSADRAGYNEQFF.